Sequencing of this T cell receptor beta chain was carried out in a study of OX40 agonist ivuxolimab in advanced cancers. Trimming cost V 3 bases and J 7 bases, with 14 bases left between them. Germline V gives CDR1 SGDLS, CDR2 YYNGEE. This CDR3 has 14 amino acids. A word on this clone: No antigen is known for it.

Repertoires were generated with immunoSEQ multiplex PCR, while TCRdb's copy carries only in-frame clones and drops some. The sample consists of 55,000 to 75,000 clones, 84% of them appearing once. Study-wide findings and caveats: CD8+ T cells were the subset that, on average, had more expanded clones than CD4+.

The sample consisted of CD4+ or CD8+ T cells sorted from blood, taken in a trial of the OX40 agonist ivuxolimab. The source of this sequence is an adult with an advanced solid tumor such as melanoma, head and neck, liver or kidney cancer. J is TRBJ2-1 and V is TRBV9; D is possibly TRBD1 (8 bases). CDR3 loop: CASSETGEGNEQFF. CDR3 nucleotides: TGTGCCAGCAGCGAGACAGGGGAGGGAAATGAGCAGTTCTTC.